Presented here are 17 T cell receptor beta chains from one specimen sequenced in a study of blood T cell repertoires in COVID-19. Sequencing used immunoSEQ multiplex PCR; TCRdb keeps in-frame clones, though not all of them. The table shows 40,000 to 50,000 clones, with around 90% occurring only once. Sequencing was done on a sample of peripheral blood. All receptors come from a man aged 55 to 69 with acute or convalescent COVID-19.

The genes are TRBV24-1 and TRBJ1-1; no reliable D call. Germline CDR1 reads KGHDR; CDR2 reads SFDVKD. Trimming removed 5 bases at V and 8 bases at J, with 8 bases between. CDR3 length: 11 residues. CDR3 sequence: CATSAGGEAFF. As DNA, the CDR3 is TGTGCCACCAGTGCCGGCGGAGAAGCTTTCTTT.

This chain links TRBV4-3 with TRBJ2-1; no reliable D call. Germline CDR1 reads LGHNA; CDR2 reads YSLEER. V lost 0 bases to trimming and J lost 7 bases, with 10 bases between them. The CDR3 extends over 14 amino acids. The DNA of the CDR3 is TGCGCCAGCAGCCAAGATTTGGCATGGAATGAGCAGTTCTTC. It translates to CASSQDLAWNEQFF.

The chain joins TRBV4-1 to TRBJ1-1; no reliable D call. V lost 3 bases, J lost 2 bases, and 16 bases lay in between. The germline V gene has CDR1 MGHRA and CDR2 YSYEKL. CDR3 length: 16 amino acids. The CDR3 protein is CASSQFSQKLNTEAFF. CDR3 coding DNA: TGCGCCAGCAGCCAGTTCAGTCAGAAACTAAACACTGAAGCTTTCTTT.

The J gene is TRBJ1-2, the V gene TRBV4-3, with 7 nucleotides matching TRBD1. The CDR3 has 16 amino acids. The germline V gene has CDR1 LGHNA and CDR2 YSLEER. V dropped 0 bases and J dropped 1; count of bases not matched to a gene: 5. The CDR3 DNA is TGCGCCAGCAGCCAAGAGTGGAACAGGGGTAACTATGGCTACACCTTC. Protein sequence: CASSQEWNRGNYGYTF.

This clone was detected once. CDR3 in DNA: TGTGCCAGCTCACCCAGCGGGGGGGACAACGAGCAGTACTTC. It codes for CASSPSGGDNEQYF. The gene calls are TRBV18 and TRBJ2-7; 10 positions agree with TRBD2. J was trimmed by 5 bases and V by 3 bases; bases with no gene match: 4. Germline V gene lookup returns CDR1 KGHSH and CDR2 LQKENI. The CDR3 has 14 amino acids.

DNA for the CDR3: TGTGCCAGCAGCCAAAGACAGGGCATTGGCGGGGAGCTGTTTTTT. It yields the protein CASSQRQGIGGELFF. The rearrangement links TRBV13 to TRBJ2-2; TRBD1 matches at 7 bases. With V trimmed by 5 bases and J by 7 bases, 10 bases remained unmatched. The germline CDR1 and CDR2 sequences are PRHDT and FYEKMQ (reference sequence). The CDR3 sequence is 15 residues long.

This rearrangement joins TRBV7-6 to TRBJ2-7; 7 bases agree with TRBD1. Germline assignment: CDR1 SGHVS and CDR2 FNYEAQ. The CDR3 contains 16 residues. Losses at the gene ends were 5 bases for V and 0 bases for J; bases not matched to a gene: 10. CDR3 sequence: CASSPLTGTASYEQYF. The CDR3 region has the DNA TGTGCCAGCAGCCCATTAACCGGGACAGCCTCCTACGAGCAGTACTTC.

V usage is TRBV5-1 and J usage is TRBJ1-6, with D tentatively TRBD1 (5 bases). This CDR3 has 15 residues. Trimming removed 3 bases from V and 6 bases from J, with 13 bases in between. From germline, CDR1 is SGHRS and CDR2 YFSETQ. The CDR3 sequence: CASSYTQGGNSPLHF. CDR3 DNA sequence: TGCGCCAGCAGCTACACCCAGGGCGGTAATTCACCCCTCCACTTT. Supplemented by reference TRBV5-1 and TRBJ1-6, the full variable domain reads KAGVTQTPRYLIKTRGQQVTLSCSPISGHRSVSWYQQTPGQGLQFLFEYFSETQRNKGNFPGRFSGRQFSNSRSEMNVSTLELGDSALYLCASSYTQGGNSPLHFGNGTRLTVT.

The gene calls are TRBV15 and TRBJ1-2; 7 bases align to TRBD1. V lost 1 base to trimming and J lost 4 bases; unmatched junction nucleotides: 9. This CDR3 comprises 16 residues. Germline V lookup: CDR1 LNHNV, CDR2 YYDKDF (reference sequence). For the CDR3, the DNA is TGTGCCACCAGCAGAGTGCAGGGGGGCGCGGGCTATGGCTACACCTTC. Its protein product is CATSRVQGGAGYGYTF.

V usage is TRBV7-2 and J usage is TRBJ1-2; D is perhaps TRBD1 (5 bases). The germline V and J ends were trimmed by 6 bases and 5 bases, with 13 bases remaining between them. This CDR3 region has 13 residues. The germline V gene has CDR1 SGHTA and CDR2 FQGNSA. This chain's CDR3 is CASSNRGGYGYTF. The CDR3 coding sequence is TGTGCCAGCAGTAATCGGGGGGGTTATGGCTACACCTTC. Full variable domain (rest looked up from reference TRBV7-2 and TRBJ1-2): GAGVSQSPSNKVTEKGKDVELRCDPISGHTALYWYRQSLGQGLEFLIYFQGNSAPDKSGLPSDRFSAERTGGSVSTLTIQRTQQEDSAVYLCASSNRGGYGYTFGSGTRLTVV.

The chain has TRBV27 and TRBJ1-2; D might be TRBD1 (6 bases). Trimming took 5 bases from V and 6 from J, leaving 22 bases between them. From germline, CDR1 is MNHEY and CDR2 SMNVEV (reference sequence). This CDR3 comprises 16 residues. The CDR3 nucleotides read TGTGCCAGCAGTCCTGAACCGACAGGATTTAGAGATGGCTACACCTTC. Translated: CASSPEPTGFRDGYTF.

This sequence joins TRBV6-6 and TRBJ1-5; D perhaps matches TRBD1 (5 bases). The V gene lost 5 bases and the J gene lost 0 bases, with 20 bases spanning the gap. The CDR3 totals 18 residues. The germline gives CDR1 MNHNY, CDR2 SVGAGI (reference sequence). This CDR3 is CASSRDRTLADSNQPQHF. DNA for the CDR3: TGTGCCAGCAGTCGGGACCGAACCCTAGCCGATAGCAATCAGCCCCAGCATTTT.

The J gene is TRBJ1-1, the V gene TRBV13, with 7 bases aligning to TRBD1. CDR3 length: 14 residues. The germline CDR1 and CDR2 sequences are PRHDT and FYEKMQ (reference sequence). V dropped 4 bases and J dropped 5; count of bases not matched to a gene: 7. The CDR3 here is CASSSPDRETEAFF. CDR3 nucleotides: TGTGCCAGCAGCTCCCCTGACAGGGAGACTGAAGCTTTCTTT.

This clone occurred a few times. The V and J genes are TRBV5-4 and TRBJ2-2, with D perhaps TRBD1 (5 bases). In germline, CDR1 is SGHNT, CDR2 YYREEE (reference sequence). V was clipped by 5 bases and J by 0 bases, with 8 bases between them. This CDR3 comprises 14 residues. This CDR3 reads CASRPTANTGELFF. DNA of the CDR3: TGTGCCAGCAGGCCGACAGCGAACACCGGGGAGCTGTTTTTT.

The chain employs TRBV18 and TRBJ1-1, with D possibly being TRBD1 (5 bases). This CDR3 region has 16 residues. The germline V gene encodes CDR1 KGHSH and CDR2 LQKENI. Trimming shortened V by 2 bases and J by 0 bases, and 13 bases separated the two germline ends. The DNA of the CDR3 is TGTGCCAGCTCACCATCCACAGGTGGGGTGAACACTGAAGCTTTCTTT. Its translation: CASSPSTGGVNTEAFF. The entire variable domain, with the rest obtained from reference TRBV18 and TRBJ1-1, is as follows: NAGVMQNPRHLVRRRGQEARLRCSPMKGHSHVYWYRQLPEEGLKFMVYLQKENIIDESGMPKERFSAEFPKEGPSILRIQQVVRGDSAAYFCASSPSTGGVNTEAFFGQGTRLTVV.

This chain connects TRBV15 to TRBJ2-7; D is uncertain. With 1 base removed from V and 2 bases from J, the gap between germline ends came to 12 bases. CDR1 LNHNV and CDR2 YYDKDF come from the germline V gene (reference sequence). The CDR3 has 15 residues. The CDR3 sequence is CATSRGGLSTYEQYF. The CDR3, as DNA: TGTGCCACCAGCAGAGGTGGGCTGTCTACCTACGAGCAGTACTTC. The entire variable domain, with the rest obtained from reference TRBV15 and TRBJ2-7, is as follows: DAMVIQNPRYQVTQFGKPVTLSCSQTLNHNVMYWYQQKSSQAPKLLFHYYDKDFNNEADTPDNFQSRRPNTSFCFLDIRSPGLGDTAMYLCATSRGGLSTYEQYFGPGTRLTVT.

The rearrangement links TRBV7-8 to TRBJ2-7, with 9 bases lining up with TRBD1. Unmatched junction bases numbered 5, after V lost 1 base and J lost 4 bases. This CDR3 comprises 15 residues. Germline values: CDR1 SGHVS, CDR2 FQNEAQ. CDR3 in DNA: TGTGCCAGCAGCTTAGGCCCACAGGGGGCGTACGAGCAGTACTTC. This encodes CASSLGPQGAYEQYF.